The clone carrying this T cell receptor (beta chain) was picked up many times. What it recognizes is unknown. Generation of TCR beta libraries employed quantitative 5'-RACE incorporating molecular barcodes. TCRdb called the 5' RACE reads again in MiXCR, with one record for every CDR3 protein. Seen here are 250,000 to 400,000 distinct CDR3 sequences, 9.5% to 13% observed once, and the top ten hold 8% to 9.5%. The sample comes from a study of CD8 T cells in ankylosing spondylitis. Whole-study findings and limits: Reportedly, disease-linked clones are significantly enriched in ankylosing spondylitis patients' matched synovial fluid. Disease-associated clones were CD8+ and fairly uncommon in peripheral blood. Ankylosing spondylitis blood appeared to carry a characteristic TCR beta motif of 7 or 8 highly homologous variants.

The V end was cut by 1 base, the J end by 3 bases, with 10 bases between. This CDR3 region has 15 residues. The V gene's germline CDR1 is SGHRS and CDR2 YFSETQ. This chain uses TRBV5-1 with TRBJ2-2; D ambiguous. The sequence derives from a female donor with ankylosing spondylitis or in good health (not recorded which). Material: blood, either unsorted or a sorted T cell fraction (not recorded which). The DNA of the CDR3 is TGCGCCAGCAGCTTGAGTGTAATCGACACCGGGGAGCTGTTTTTT. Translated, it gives CASSLSVIDTGELFF.